This T cell receptor beta chain emerged from a study of blood T cell repertoires in COVID-19. Background on the study: COVID-19 samples from acute and convalescent phases originated in the United States, Italy and Spain. Nucleic acid was either cDNA or gDNA, and it came from T cells, B-cell-depleted T cells, or PBMCs.

As handled by the study authors: Using reference gene primer amplification, nucleated cell counts were estimated. Assay used: immunoSEQ multiplex PCR; TCRdb lists only in-frame clones, some missing. V, J and clone size derive from that table, while D and trimming were established from the DNA sequence. The repertoire holds about 42,000 clones, with around 90% as singletons. Germline lookup yields CDR1 SGHAT and CDR2 FQNNGV. Trimming pared 6 bases from V and 2 bases from J, leaving 19 bases between. The CDR3 consists of 16 residues. The sample holds one count of this clone. The J gene is TRBJ1-1, the V gene TRBV11-2, with D uncertain. This sequence was found in a human donor in a cohort sampled during active COVID-19. Sequences were obtained from peripheral blood. The CDR3 region has the DNA TGTGCCAGCAGGGTGGGCAGGTTGGGCTATAACACTGAAGCTTTCTTT. Its protein product is CASRVGRLGYNTEAFF.